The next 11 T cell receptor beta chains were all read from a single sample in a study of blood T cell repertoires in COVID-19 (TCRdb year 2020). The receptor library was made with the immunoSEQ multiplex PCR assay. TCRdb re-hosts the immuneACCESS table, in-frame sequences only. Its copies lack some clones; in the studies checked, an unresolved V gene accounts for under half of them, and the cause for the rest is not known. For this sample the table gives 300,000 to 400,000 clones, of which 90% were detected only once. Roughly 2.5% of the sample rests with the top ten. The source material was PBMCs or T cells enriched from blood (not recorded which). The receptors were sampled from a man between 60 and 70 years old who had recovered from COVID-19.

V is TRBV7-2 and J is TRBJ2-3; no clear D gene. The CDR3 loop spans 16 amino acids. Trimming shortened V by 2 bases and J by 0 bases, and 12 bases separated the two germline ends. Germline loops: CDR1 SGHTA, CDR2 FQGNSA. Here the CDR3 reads CASSLYPGFSTDTQYF. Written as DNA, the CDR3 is TGTGCCAGCAGCTTATACCCAGGCTTTAGCACAGATACGCAGTATTTT. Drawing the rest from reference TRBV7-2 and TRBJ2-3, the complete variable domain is GAGVSQSPSNKVTEKGKDVELRCDPISGHTALYWYRQSLGQGLEFLIYFQGNSAPDKSGLPSDRFSAERTGGSVSTLTIQRTQQEDSAVYLCASSLYPGFSTDTQYFGPGTRLTVL.

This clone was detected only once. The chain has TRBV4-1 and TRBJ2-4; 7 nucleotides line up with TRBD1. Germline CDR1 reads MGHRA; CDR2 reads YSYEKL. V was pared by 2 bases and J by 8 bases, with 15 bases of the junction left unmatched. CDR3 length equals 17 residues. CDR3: CASSQSGPTGRLHIQYF. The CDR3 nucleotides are TGCGCCAGCAGCCAATCGGGGCCGACAGGGAGATTGCACATTCAGTACTTC.

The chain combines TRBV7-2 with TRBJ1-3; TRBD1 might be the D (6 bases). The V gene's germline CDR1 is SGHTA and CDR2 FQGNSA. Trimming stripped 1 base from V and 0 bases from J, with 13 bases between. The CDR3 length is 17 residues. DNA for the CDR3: TGTGCCAGCAGCTTAGGGTGGACAGAGAGCTCTGGAAACACCATATATTTT. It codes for CASSLGWTESSGNTIYF.

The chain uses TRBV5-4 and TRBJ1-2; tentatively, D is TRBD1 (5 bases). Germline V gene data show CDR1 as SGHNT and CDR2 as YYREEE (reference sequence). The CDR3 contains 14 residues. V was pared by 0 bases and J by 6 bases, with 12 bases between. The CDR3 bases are TGTGCCAGCAGCTTGGGCCGGCGGGGCGATGGCTACACCTTC. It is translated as CASSLGRRGDGYTF.

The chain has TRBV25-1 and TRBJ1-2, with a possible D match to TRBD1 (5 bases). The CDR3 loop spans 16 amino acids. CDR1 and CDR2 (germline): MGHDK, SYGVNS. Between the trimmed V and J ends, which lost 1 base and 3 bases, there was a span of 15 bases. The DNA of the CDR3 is TGTGCCAGCAGTGAATTCCGGGGGGAACTTGACTATGGCTACACCTTC. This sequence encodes CASSEFRGELDYGYTF.

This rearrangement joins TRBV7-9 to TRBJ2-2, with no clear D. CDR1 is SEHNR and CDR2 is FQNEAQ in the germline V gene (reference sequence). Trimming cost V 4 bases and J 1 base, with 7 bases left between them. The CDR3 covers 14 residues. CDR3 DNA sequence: TGTGCCAGCAGCTCGTGGCTGAACACCGGGGAGCTGTTTTTT. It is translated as CASSSWLNTGELFF.

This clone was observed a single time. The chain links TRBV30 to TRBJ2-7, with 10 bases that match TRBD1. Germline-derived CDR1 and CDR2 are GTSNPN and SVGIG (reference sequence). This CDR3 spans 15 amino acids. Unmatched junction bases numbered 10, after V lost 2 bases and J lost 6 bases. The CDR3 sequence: CAWSNSGTGEGEQYF. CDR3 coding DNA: TGTGCCTGGAGTAACTCCGGGACAGGGGAGGGCGAGCAGTACTTC.

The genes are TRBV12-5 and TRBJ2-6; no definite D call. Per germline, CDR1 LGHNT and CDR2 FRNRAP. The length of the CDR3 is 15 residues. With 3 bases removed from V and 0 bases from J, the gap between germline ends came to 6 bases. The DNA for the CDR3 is TGTGCTAGTGGTTTCCGGAGCTCTGGGGCCAACGTCCTGACTTTC. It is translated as CASGFRSSGANVLTF.

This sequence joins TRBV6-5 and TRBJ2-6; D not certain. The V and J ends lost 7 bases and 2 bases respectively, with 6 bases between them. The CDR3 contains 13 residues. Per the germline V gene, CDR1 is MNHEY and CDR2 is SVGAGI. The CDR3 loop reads CASNAPGANVLTF. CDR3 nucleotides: TGTGCCAGCAATGCGCCTGGGGCCAACGTCCTGACTTTC.

CDR3 DNA: TGTGCCAGCAGGCAGGGGGCCGGGGAGCTGTTTTTT. Its translation: CASRQGAGELFF. The genes are TRBV6-6 and TRBJ2-2, with TRBD1 matching over 7 bases. The V and J ends lost 6 bases and 6 bases, in that order; junction bases with no gene match: 1. This CDR3 contains 12 residues. CDR1 is MNHNY and CDR2 is SVGAGI in the germline V gene (reference sequence).

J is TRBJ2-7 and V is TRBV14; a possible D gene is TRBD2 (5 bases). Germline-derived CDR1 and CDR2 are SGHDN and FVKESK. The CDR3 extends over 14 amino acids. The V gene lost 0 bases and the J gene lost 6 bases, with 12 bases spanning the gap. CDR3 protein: CASSQDYSGVEQYF. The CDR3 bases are TGTGCCAGCAGCCAAGACTATTCCGGGGTCGAGCAGTACTTC.